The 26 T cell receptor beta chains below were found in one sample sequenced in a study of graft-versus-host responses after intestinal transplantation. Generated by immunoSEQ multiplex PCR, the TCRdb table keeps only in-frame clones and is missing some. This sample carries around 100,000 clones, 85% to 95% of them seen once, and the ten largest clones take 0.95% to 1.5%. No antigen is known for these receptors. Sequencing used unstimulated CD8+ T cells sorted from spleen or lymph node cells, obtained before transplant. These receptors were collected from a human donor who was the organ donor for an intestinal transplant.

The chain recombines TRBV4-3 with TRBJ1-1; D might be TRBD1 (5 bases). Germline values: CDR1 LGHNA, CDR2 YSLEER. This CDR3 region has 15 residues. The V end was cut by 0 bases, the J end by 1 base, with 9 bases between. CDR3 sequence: CASSQERQRNTEAFF. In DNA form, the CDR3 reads TGCGCCAGCAGCCAAGAGAGACAGAGGAACACTGAAGCTTTCTTT.

CDR3 region: CASSPRQGPYEQYF. The CDR3 region has the DNA TGTGCCAGCAGTCCTCGACAGGGCCCCTACGAGCAGTACTTC. The gene calls are TRBV27 and TRBJ2-7; 7 bases agree with TRBD1. Germline CDR1 and CDR2: MNHEY and SMNVEV (reference sequence). Trimming took 5 bases from V and 2 from J; bases not matched to a gene: 6. This CDR3 has 14 amino acids.

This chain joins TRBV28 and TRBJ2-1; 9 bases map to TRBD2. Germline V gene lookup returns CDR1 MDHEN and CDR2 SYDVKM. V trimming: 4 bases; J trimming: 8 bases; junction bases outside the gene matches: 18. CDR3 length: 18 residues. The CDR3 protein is CASSSLPARREGRYEQFF. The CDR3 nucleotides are TGTGCCAGCAGTTCCCTACCCGCAAGGCGGGAGGGCCGGTATGAGCAGTTCTTC.

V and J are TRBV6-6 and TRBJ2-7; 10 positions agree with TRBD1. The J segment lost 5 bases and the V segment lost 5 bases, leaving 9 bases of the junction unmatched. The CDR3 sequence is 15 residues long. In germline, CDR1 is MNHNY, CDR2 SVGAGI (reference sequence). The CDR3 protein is CASSVRDRGSHEQYF. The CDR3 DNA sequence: TGTGCCAGCAGTGTCCGGGACAGGGGTTCCCACGAGCAGTACTTC.

The CDR3 nucleotides read TGTGCCAGCACCCTCTTCAGCACCGGGGAGCTGTTTTTT. This translates into CASTLFSTGELFF. The chain combines TRBV25-1 with TRBJ2-2; D not certain. Germline CDR1 reads MGHDK; CDR2 reads SYGVNS. CDR3 length equals 13 residues. Trimming left V 7 bases short and J 4 bases short, with 10 bases between.

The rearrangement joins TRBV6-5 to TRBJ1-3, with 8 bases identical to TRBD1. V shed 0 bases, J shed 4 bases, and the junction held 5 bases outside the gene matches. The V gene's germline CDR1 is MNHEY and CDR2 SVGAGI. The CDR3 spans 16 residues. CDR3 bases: TGTGCCAGCAGTTACTCGATCCAGGGGGCCGGAAACACCATATATTTT. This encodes CASSYSIQGAGNTIYF.

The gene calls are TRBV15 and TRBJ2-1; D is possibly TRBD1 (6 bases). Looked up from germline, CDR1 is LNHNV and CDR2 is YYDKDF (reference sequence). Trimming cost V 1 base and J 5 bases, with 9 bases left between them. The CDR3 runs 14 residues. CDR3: CATSRGWGHNEQFF. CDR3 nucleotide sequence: TGTGCCACCAGCAGAGGATGGGGGCACAATGAGCAGTTCTTC.

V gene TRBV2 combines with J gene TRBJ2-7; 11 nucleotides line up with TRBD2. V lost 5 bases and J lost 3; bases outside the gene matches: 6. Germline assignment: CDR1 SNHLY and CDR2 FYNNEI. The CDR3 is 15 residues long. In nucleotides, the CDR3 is TGTGCCAGCAGTCAAGGTCTAGCGGGAGGCTACGAGCAGTACTTC. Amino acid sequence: CASSQGLAGGYEQYF.

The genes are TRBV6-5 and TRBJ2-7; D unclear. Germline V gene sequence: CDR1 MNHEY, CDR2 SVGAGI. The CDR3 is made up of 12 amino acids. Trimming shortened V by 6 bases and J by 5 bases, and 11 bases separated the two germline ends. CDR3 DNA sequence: TGTGCCAGCAGCGAGAGGATCAACGAGCAGTACTTC. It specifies CASSERINEQYF.

The CDR3 protein is CASSLGGSGQETQYF. The CDR3 nucleotides are TGCGCCAGCAGCCTTGGGGGCTCTGGGCAAGAGACCCAGTACTTC. V is TRBV4-1 and J is TRBJ2-5; a weak D match, TRBD1 (6 bases). Germline CDR1 MGHRA, CDR2 YSYEKL. Trimming left V 4 bases short and J 2 bases short, with 14 bases between. The CDR3 spans 15 residues.

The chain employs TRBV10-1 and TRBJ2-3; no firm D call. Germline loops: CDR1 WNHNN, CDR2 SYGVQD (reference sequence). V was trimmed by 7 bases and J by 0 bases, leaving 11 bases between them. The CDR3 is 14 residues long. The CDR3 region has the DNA TGCGCCAGCACCCGCCCGAGTAGCACAGATACGCAGTATTTT. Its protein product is CASTRPSSTDTQYF.

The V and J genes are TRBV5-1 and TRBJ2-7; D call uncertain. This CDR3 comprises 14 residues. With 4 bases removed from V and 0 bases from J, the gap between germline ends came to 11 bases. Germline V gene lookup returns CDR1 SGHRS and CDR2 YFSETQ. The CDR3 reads CASSHLANSYEQYF. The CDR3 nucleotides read TGCGCCAGCAGCCACCTTGCCAACTCCTACGAGCAGTACTTC.

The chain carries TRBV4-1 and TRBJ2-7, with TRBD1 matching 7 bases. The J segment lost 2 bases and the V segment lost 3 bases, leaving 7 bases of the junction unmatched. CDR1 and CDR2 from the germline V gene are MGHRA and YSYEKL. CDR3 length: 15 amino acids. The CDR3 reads CASSHNRDRTYEQYF. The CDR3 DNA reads TGCGCCAGCAGCCACAACCGGGACAGAACCTACGAGCAGTACTTC.

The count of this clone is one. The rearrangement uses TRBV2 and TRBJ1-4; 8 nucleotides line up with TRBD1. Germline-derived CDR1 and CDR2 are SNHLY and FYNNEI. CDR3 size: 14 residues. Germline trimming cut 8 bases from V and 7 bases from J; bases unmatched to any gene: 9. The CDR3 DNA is TGTGCCAGCGGGAATGGCAGGGGGCCTGAAAAACTGTTTTTT. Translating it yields CASGNGRGPEKLFF.

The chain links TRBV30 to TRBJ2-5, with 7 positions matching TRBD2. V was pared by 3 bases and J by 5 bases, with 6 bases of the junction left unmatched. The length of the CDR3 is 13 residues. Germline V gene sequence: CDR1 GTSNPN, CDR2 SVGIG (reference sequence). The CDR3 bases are TGTGCCTGGAGCGCGTACGGGGGGGAGACCCAGTACTTC. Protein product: CAWSAYGGETQYF.

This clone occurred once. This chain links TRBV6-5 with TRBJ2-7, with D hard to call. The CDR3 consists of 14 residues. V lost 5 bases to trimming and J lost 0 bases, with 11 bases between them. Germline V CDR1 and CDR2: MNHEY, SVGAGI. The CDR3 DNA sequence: TGTGCCAGCAGTGTTATCGGTGGCTCCTACGAGCAGTACTTC. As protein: CASSVIGGSYEQYF.

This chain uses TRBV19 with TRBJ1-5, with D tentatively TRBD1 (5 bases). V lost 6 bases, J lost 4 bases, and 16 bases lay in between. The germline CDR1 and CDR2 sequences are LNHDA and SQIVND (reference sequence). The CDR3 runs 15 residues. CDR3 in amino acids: CASSPRDGGNQPQHF. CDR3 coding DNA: TGTGCCAGTAGCCCTAGGGACGGGGGAAATCAGCCCCAGCATTTT.

Written as DNA, the CDR3 is TGTGCCAGCAGCTCCATCGGAGGGTTGTCAGATACGCAGTATTTT. Its translation is CASSSIGGLSDTQYF. The V and J genes are TRBV11-2 and TRBJ2-3, with a possible D match to TRBD2 (6 bases). This CDR3 has 15 amino acids. Trimming shortened V by 4 bases and J by 4 bases, and 15 bases separated the two germline ends. CDR1 and CDR2 (germline): SGHAT, FQNNGV.

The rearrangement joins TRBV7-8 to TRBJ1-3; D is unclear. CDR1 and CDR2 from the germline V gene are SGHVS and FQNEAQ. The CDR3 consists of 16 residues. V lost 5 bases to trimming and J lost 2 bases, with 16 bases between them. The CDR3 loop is CASSPSFVTPGNTIYF. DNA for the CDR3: TGTGCCAGCAGCCCGAGTTTTGTGACCCCTGGAAACACCATATATTTT.

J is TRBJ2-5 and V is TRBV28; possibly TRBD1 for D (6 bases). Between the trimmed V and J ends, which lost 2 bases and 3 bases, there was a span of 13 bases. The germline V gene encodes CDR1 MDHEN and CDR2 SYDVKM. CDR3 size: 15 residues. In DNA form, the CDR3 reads TGTGCCAGCAGTTTAATACAGGGTGGAGAAGAGACCCAGTACTTC. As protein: CASSLIQGGEETQYF.

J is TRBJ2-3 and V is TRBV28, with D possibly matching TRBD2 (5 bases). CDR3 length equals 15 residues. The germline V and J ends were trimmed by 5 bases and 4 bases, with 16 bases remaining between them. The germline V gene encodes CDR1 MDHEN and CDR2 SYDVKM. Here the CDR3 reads CASSPLLGESDTQYF. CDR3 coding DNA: TGTGCCAGCAGTCCTCTGTTGGGAGAATCAGATACGCAGTATTTT.

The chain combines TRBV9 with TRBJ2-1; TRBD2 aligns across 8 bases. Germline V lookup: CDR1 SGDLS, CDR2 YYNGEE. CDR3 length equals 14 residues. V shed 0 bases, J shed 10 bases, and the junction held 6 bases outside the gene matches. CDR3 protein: CASSVVSGGREQFF. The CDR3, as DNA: TGTGCCAGCAGCGTAGTGAGCGGGGGCCGGGAGCAGTTCTTC.

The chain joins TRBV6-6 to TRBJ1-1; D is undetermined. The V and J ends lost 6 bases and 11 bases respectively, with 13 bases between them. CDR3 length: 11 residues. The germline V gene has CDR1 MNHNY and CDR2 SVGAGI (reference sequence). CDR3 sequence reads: CASSSDLGAFF. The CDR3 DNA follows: TGTGCCAGCAGCTCTGACTTGGGGGCTTTCTTT.

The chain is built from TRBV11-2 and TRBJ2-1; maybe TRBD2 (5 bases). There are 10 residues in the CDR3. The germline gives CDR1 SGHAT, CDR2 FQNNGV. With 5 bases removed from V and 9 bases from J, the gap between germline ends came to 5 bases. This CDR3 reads CASSGGEQFF. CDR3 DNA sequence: TGTGCCAGCAGCGGAGGTGAGCAGTTCTTC.

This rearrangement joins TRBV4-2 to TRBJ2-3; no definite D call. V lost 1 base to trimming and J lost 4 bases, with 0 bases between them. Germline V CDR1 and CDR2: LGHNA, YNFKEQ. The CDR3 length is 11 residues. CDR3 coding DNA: TGTGCCAGCAGCCAAGCAGATACGCAGTATTTT. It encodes CASSQADTQYF.

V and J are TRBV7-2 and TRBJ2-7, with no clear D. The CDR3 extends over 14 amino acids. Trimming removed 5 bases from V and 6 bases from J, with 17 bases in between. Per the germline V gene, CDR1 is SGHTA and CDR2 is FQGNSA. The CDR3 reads CASSKVGMGPEQYF. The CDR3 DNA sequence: TGTGCCAGCAGCAAAGTAGGGATGGGCCCCGAGCAGTACTTC. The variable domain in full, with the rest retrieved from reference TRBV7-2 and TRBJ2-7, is GAGVSQSPSNKVTEKGKDVELRCDPISGHTALYWYRQSLGQGLEFLIYFQGNSAPDKSGLPSDRFSAERTGGSVSTLTIQRTQQEDSAVYLCASSKVGMGPEQYFGPGTRLTVT.